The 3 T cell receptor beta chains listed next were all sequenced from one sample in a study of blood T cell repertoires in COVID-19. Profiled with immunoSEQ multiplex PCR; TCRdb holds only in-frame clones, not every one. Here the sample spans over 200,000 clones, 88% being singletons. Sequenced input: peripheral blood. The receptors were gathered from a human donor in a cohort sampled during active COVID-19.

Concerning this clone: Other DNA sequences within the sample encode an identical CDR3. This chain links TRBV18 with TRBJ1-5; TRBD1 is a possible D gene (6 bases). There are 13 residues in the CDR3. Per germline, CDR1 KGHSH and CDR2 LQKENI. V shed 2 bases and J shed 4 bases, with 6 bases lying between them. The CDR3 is CASSPGQNQPQHF. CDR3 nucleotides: TGTGCCAGCTCACCAGGACAGAATCAGCCCCAGCATTTT.

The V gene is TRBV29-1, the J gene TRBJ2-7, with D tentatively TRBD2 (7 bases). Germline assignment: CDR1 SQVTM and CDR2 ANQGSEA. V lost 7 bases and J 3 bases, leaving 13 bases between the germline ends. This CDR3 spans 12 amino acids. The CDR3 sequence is CSGAGEGYEQYF. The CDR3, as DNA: TGCAGCGGGGCAGGGGAGGGCTACGAGCAGTACTTC.

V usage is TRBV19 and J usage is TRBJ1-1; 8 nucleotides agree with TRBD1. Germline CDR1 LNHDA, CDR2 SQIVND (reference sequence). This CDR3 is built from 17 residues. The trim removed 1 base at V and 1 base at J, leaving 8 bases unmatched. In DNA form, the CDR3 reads TGTGCCAGTAGTATAGTGGAGCGGACAGGGAAGAACACTGAAGCTTTCTTT. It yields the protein CASSIVERTGKNTEAFF.